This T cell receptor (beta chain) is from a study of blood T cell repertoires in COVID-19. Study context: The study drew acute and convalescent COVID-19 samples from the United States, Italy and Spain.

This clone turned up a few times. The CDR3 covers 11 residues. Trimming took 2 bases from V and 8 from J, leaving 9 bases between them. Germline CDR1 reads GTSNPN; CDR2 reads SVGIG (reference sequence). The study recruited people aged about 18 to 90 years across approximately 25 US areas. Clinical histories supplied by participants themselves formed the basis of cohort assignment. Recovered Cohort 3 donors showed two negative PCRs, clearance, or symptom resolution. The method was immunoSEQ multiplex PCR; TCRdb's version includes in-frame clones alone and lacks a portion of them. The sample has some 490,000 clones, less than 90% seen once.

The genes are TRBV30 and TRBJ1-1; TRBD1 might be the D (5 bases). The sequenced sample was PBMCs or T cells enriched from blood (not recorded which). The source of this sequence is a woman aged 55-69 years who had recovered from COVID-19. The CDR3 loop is CAWSSRTEAFF. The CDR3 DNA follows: TGTGCCTGGAGTTCTAGGACAGAAGCTTTCTTT.